The 11 T cell receptor beta chains below come from one sample, sequenced in a study of graft-versus-host responses after intestinal transplantation. Using immunoSEQ multiplex PCR, the repertoire was profiled, and TCRdb retains in-frame clones only, with some absent. In the table there are some 130,000 clones, roughly 95% of which are singletons. For these receptors, no antigen is known. The sequencing here drew on unstimulated CD8+ T cells sorted from spleen or lymph node cells, taken before intestinal transplant. These receptors all come from a human donor who received an intestinal transplant.

The chain uses TRBV2 and TRBJ2-7; D uncertain. In germline, CDR1 is SNHLY, CDR2 FYNNEI. This CDR3 region has 12 residues. V lost 6 bases to trimming and J lost 3 bases, with 9 bases between them. The CDR3 loop is CASRKSIYEQYF. Written as DNA, the CDR3 is TGTGCCAGCAGGAAGAGTATCTACGAGCAGTACTTC.

The chain has TRBV9 and TRBJ2-1, with D unresolved. The V gene lost 4 bases and the J gene lost 0 bases, with 11 bases spanning the gap. The germline V gene encodes CDR1 SGDLS and CDR2 YYNGEE. This CDR3 has 15 residues. DNA for the CDR3: TGTGCCAGCAGCCCCCGCTGGATCTCCTACAATGAGCAGTTCTTC. Amino acids: CASSPRWISYNEQFF.

The rearrangement links TRBV5-5 to TRBJ1-1; unclear D gene. Germline CDR1 is SGHKS and CDR2 is YYEKEE (reference sequence). This CDR3 is built from 11 residues. V was trimmed by 2 bases and J by 5 bases, leaving 4 bases between them. The CDR3 sequence: CASSLGTEAFF. DNA of the CDR3: TGTGCCAGCAGCTTAGGGACTGAAGCTTTCTTT. Based on the CDR3 plus reference TRBV5-5 and TRBJ1-1, the full variable domain is DAGVTQSPTHLIKTRGQQVTLRCSPISGHKSVSWYQQVLGQGPQFIFQYYEKEERGRGNFPDRFSARQFPNYSSELNVNALLLGDSALYLCASSLGTEAFFGQGTRLTVV.

The rearrangement joins TRBV19 to TRBJ1-1, with D hard to call. The CDR3 consists of 13 residues. The germline CDR1 and CDR2 sequences are LNHDA and SQIVND (reference sequence). Trimming took off 7 bases at V and 3 bases at J, with 12 bases between the two ends. This CDR3 reads CASKTSGHTEAFF. CDR3 in DNA: TGTGCCAGTAAGACAAGCGGACACACTGAAGCTTTCTTT.

The gene calls are TRBV28 and TRBJ1-4, with D perhaps TRBD1 (5 bases). Trimming cost V 6 bases and J 5 bases, with 16 bases left between them. CDR3 length equals 15 residues. Germline V gene lookup returns CDR1 MDHEN and CDR2 SYDVKM. CDR3 protein: CASSRRLRENEKLFF. The CDR3 DNA is TGTGCCAGCAGCCGACGACTCAGGGAAAATGAAAAACTGTTTTTT.

This sequence joins TRBV13 and TRBJ1-2, with D possibly TRBD1 on 6 matching bases. The CDR3 has 14 residues. The V gene's germline CDR1 is PRHDT and CDR2 FYEKMQ (reference sequence). Trimming took off 6 bases at V and 3 bases at J, with 14 bases between the two ends. For the CDR3, the DNA is TGTGCCAGCAGACAAAGAGGGGGTGACTATGGCTACACCTTC. As protein: CASRQRGGDYGYTF.

V gene TRBV28 combines with J gene TRBJ2-7; D may be TRBD1 (6 bases). V lost 4 bases, J lost 4 bases, and 11 bases lay in between. The CDR3 has 13 residues. The V gene's germline CDR1 is MDHEN and CDR2 SYDVKM. CDR3 region: CASSWAGAYEQYF. The CDR3 DNA reads TGTGCCAGCAGTTGGGCAGGGGCATACGAGCAGTACTTC. Looking up the rest from reference TRBV28 and TRBJ2-7 gives the full variable domain: DVKVTQSSRYLVKRTGEKVFLECVQDMDHENMFWYRQDPGLGLRLIYFSYDVKMKEKGDIPEGYSVSREKKERFSLILESASTNQTSMYLCASSWAGAYEQYFGPGTRLTVT.

This clone was seen a handful of times. V usage is TRBV28 and J usage is TRBJ2-7, with TRBD1 as a possible D gene (6 bases). Germline CDR1 reads MDHEN; CDR2 reads SYDVKM. The CDR3 has 15 amino acids. V lost 4 bases and J lost 2, with 15 bases in between. This CDR3 is CASSSPVQGAYEQYF. CDR3 nucleotides: TGTGCCAGCAGTTCCCCGGTACAGGGTGCCTACGAGCAGTACTTC.

The chain carries TRBV2 and TRBJ2-1; the match to TRBD2 covers 13 bases. The CDR3 runs 19 residues. Trimming at V came to 0 bases and at J to 4 bases, leaving 9 bases not matched to a gene. CDR1 is SNHLY, CDR2 FYNNEI, per germline. The CDR3 DNA reads TGTGCCAGCAGTGAAGCGTTGGGACTAGCGGGATCTCGGTACAATGAGCAGTTCTTC. Its protein product is CASSEALGLAGSRYNEQFF. Drawing the rest from reference TRBV2 and TRBJ2-1, the complete variable domain is EPEVTQTPSHQVTQMGQEVILRCVPISNHLYFYWYRQILGQKVEFLVSFYNNEISEKSEIFDDQFSVERPDGSNFTLKIRSTKLEDSAMYFCASSEALGLAGSRYNEQFFGPGTRLTVL.

The sample holds one count of this clone. This chain uses TRBV7-6 with TRBJ2-1; TRBD1 matches at 9 bases. Germline lookup yields CDR1 SGHVS and CDR2 FNYEAQ. The CDR3 consists of 13 residues. The V segment lost 5 bases and the J segment 12 bases; nucleotides outside the gene matches: 8. CDR3 region: CASSPQGAEGQFF. CDR3 nucleotide sequence: TGTGCCAGCAGCCCACAGGGGGCGGAGGGGCAGTTCTTC.

The chain combines TRBV5-6 with TRBJ2-5; the D gene is possibly TRBD1 (5 bases). The CDR3 is made up of 15 amino acids. The V end lost 0 bases, the J end lost 2 bases, and 11 bases lay between the germline ends. From germline, CDR1 is SGHDT and CDR2 YYEEEE. DNA for the CDR3: TGTGCCAGCAGCTTGGATTTAGGGGTTCAAGAGACCCAGTACTTC. As protein: CASSLDLGVQETQYF. Full variable domain (outside the CDR3, taken from reference TRBV5-6 and TRBJ2-5): DAGVTQSPTHLIKTRGQQVTLRCSPKSGHDTVSWYQQALGQGPQFIFQYYEEEERQRGNFPDRFSGHQFPNYSSELNVNALLLGDSALYLCASSLDLGVQETQYFGPGTRLLVL.